A selection of T cell receptor beta chains follows, all from one sample in a study of blood T cell repertoires in COVID-19. The repertoire was sequenced with immunoSEQ multiplex PCR; TCRdb's copy has only in-frame clones and lacks some. The table lists 50,000 to 65,000 clones, roughly 90% of them singletons. Material: peripheral blood. Receptors were obtained from a man aged 55 to 69 with acute or convalescent COVID-19. The CDR3 runs from the conserved cysteine through the conserved F or W. D genes are given only for firm matches. Expanded clones get a size class; other rows say once, few or many, or leave the size out.

TRBV11-3,16,TRBJ2-2,NA,NA,CAGSPREPQGAEELFF,TGTGCCGGCAGCCCTAGAGAGCCACAGGGTGCCGAGGAGCTGTTTTTT
TRBV21-1,19,TRBJ2-1,NA,NA,CASSLKAGLAEFFYNEQFF,TGTGCCAGCAGCTTAAAGGCGGGACTAGCGGAGTTTTTCTACAATGAGCAGTTCTTC
TRBV16,15,TRBJ1-3,TRBD1,NA,CASSQTGTGGNTIYF,TGTGCCAGCAGCCAAACTGGGACAGGCGGAAACACCATATATTTT
TRBV9,16,TRBJ2-3,TRBD2,NA,CASSVRSGSLSDTQYF,TGTGCCAGCAGCGTACGAAGCGGGAGCCTCTCAGATACGCAGTATTTT
TRBV11-3,14,TRBJ1-2,NA,NA,CASTPVEALGGYTF,TGTGCCAGCACCCCGGTAGAGGCACTTGGGGGCTACACCTTC
TRBV29-1,13,TRBJ2-5,NA,NA,CSVVWGPRETQYF,TGCAGCGTTGTCTGGGGCCCCAGGGAGACCCAGTACTTC
TRBV5-6,13,TRBJ1-2,NA,NA,CASSLFPGYGYTF,TGTGCCAGCAGCTTGTTCCCCGGCTATGGCTACACCTTC
TRBV19,13,TRBJ2-7,NA,NA,CAPQGWGPYEQYF,TGTGCCCCCCAGGGGTGGGGTCCTTACGAGCAGTACTTC
TRBV6-1,14,TRBJ1-1,NA,NA,CASSELGGGAEAFF,TGTGCCAGCAGTGAATTGGGGGGAGGGGCTGAAGCTTTCTTT
TRBV28,16,TRBJ1-2,NA,NA,CASSQRVGRANYGYTF,TGTGCCAGCAGCCAACGTGTGGGGCGAGCCAACTATGGCTACACCTTC
TRBV9,13,TRBJ2-3,NA,NA,CASSVTVTDTQYF,TGTGCCAGCAGCGTGACTGTCACAGATACGCAGTATTTT
TRBV10-3,13,TRBJ2-7,NA,NA,CAISEAGGNEQYF,TGTGCCATCAGTGAGGCAGGGGGGAACGAGCAGTACTTC
TRBV19,15,TRBJ2-2,TRBD2,NA,CASSSGSRTTGELFF,TGTGCCAGTAGTAGCGGGAGTAGGACCACCGGGGAGCTGTTTTTT
TRBV5-3,15,TRBJ2-1,TRBD1,NA,CARSLKQTGINEQFF,TGTGCCAGAAGCTTGAAGCAGACAGGGATCAATGAGCAGTTCTTC
TRBV18,15,TRBJ2-5,TRBD2,NA,CASSPGTSGRKTQYF,TGTGCCAGCTCACCGGGGACTAGCGGGAGGAAGACCCAGTACTTC
TRBV2,15,TRBJ2-4,NA,NA,CASSEGRAGTNIQYF,TGTGCCAGCAGTGAGGGCCGGGCGGGCACCAACATTCAGTACTTC
TRBV19,14,TRBJ2-2,NA,NA,CASSIGPDTGELFF,TGTGCCAGTAGTATAGGTCCGGACACCGGGGAGCTGTTTTTT
TRBV27,11,TRBJ1-1,NA,NA,CASRDRSEAFF,TGTGCCAGCAGAGACAGGTCTGAAGCTTTCTTT
TRBV4-1,15,TRBJ2-7,TRBD2,NA,CASSQGGGITYEQYF,TGCGCCAGCAGCCAGGGCGGGGGGATAACCTACGAGCAGTACTTC
TRBV7-2,12,TRBJ2-3,NA,NA,CASSFGADTQYF,TGTGCCAGCAGCTTCGGGGCAGATACGCAGTATTTT
TRBV2,15,TRBJ1-6,TRBD1,many,CASSPGGTALVPLHF,TGTGCCAGCAGCCCAGGGGGGACAGCCCTTGTTCCCCTCCACTTT
TRBV5-1,17,TRBJ2-3,NA,NA,CASSLGDAGRRADTQYF,TGCGCCAGCAGCTTGGGCGATGCGGGGAGGCGCGCAGATACGCAGTATTTT
TRBV6-4,15,TRBJ1-1,NA,NA,CASSVMDSPNTEAFF,TGTGCCAGCAGTGTAATGGACAGCCCGAACACTGAAGCTTTCTTT
TRBV18,17,TRBJ1-2,NA,NA,CASLPSSGSGGGSGYTF,TGTGCCAGCCTCCCTTCATCTGGGTCGGGCGGAGGAAGTGGCTACACCTTC
TRBV29-1,13,TRBJ1-2,NA,NA,CSVENQQSYGYTF,TGCAGCGTTGAAAACCAACAGTCCTATGGCTACACCTTC
TRBV18,14,TRBJ2-5,NA,NA,CASSLSAYQETQYF,TGTGCCAGCTCACTGTCAGCGTACCAAGAGACCCAGTACTTC
TRBV6-2/TRBV6-3,15,TRBJ1-1,TRBD1,NA,CASSYLRDRPTEAFF,TGTGCCAGCAGTTATTTAAGGGACAGACCCACTGAAGCTTTCTTT
TRBV3-1/TRBV3-2,17,TRBJ1-6,NA,NA,CASSQVLRATYNSPLHF,TGTGCCAGCAGCCAAGTACTCAGGGCTACCTATAATTCACCCCTCCACTTT
TRBV5-1,15,TRBJ2-3,TRBD2,NA,CASSLSWTSGDTQYF,TGCGCCAGCAGCTTATCCTGGACTAGCGGCGATACGCAGTATTTT
TRBV18,16,TRBJ2-2,TRBD1,NA,CASSTTGGYNTGELFF,TGTGCCAGCTCAACGACAGGGGGCTATAACACCGGGGAGCTGTTTTTT
TRBV3-1/TRBV3-2,12,TRBJ1-2,NA,NA,CASSPTGGGYTF,TGTGCCAGCAGCCCTACGGGGGGCGGCTACACCTTC
TRBV24-1,12,TRBJ1-4,NA,NA,CATSDGYEKLFF,TGTGCCACCAGTGACGGTTATGAAAAACTGTTTTTT
TRBV9,14,TRBJ2-7,NA,NA,CASSVGLAGREQYF,TGTGCCAGCAGCGTAGGTCTAGCCGGAAGGGAGCAGTACTTC
TRBV29-1,17,TRBJ2-4,NA,few,CSVEVSEGVLGKNIQYF,TGCAGCGTTGAAGTCTCAGAAGGGGTCCTTGGCAAAAACATTCAGTACTTC
TRBV19,20,TRBJ2-3,TRBD2,once,CASSIRGGTSGRTSTDTQYF,TGTGCCAGTAGTATTAGGGGAGGGACTAGCGGGAGGACTAGCACAGATACGCAGTATTTT
TRBV29-1,12,TRBJ1-1,NA,NA,CSLGSGGVGAFF,TGCAGCTTGGGTAGCGGTGGTGTTGGAGCTTTCTTT
TRBV3-1/TRBV3-2,14,TRBJ2-7,TRBD2,NA,CASSQNSGGPWWYF,TGTGCCAGCAGCCAGAATAGCGGGGGACCGTGGTGGTACTTC
TRBV7-2,15,TRBJ2-1,TRBD1,once,CASSPRTGVDNEQFF,TGTGCCAGCAGCCCAAGGACAGGGGTCGACAATGAGCAGTTCTTC
TRBV12-3/TRBV12-4,11,TRBJ2-1,NA,NA,CASSFVDEQFF,TGTGCCAGCAGTTTTGTCGATGAGCAGTTCTTC
TRBV2,13,TRBJ2-7,TRBD1,NA,CASSGDRGSEQYF,TGTGCCAGCTCGGGAGACAGGGGCAGCGAGCAGTACTTC
TRBV5-4,16,TRBJ2-5,TRBD2,NA,CASSIRTSGVVETQYF,TGTGCCAGCAGCATCCGGACTAGCGGGGTGGTGGAGACCCAGTACTTC
TRBV3-1/TRBV3-2,13,TRBJ1-1,TRBD1,NA,CASSFGQGTEAFF,TGTGCCAGCAGCTTTGGACAGGGGACTGAAGCTTTCTTT
TRBV9,16,TRBJ1-3,NA,few,CASSVAAEGSGNTIYF,TGTGCCAGCAGCGTAGCAGCCGAGGGCTCTGGAAACACCATATATTTT
TRBV6-2/TRBV6-3,13,TRBJ2-7,NA,NA,CASSYYSNYEQYF,TGTGCCAGCAGTTACTACAGTAACTACGAGCAGTACTTC
TRBV7-3,16,TRBJ2-3,TRBD2,NA,CASSSRGNAGTDTQYF,TGTGCCAGCAGCTCGCGGGGGAATGCCGGCACAGATACGCAGTATTTT
TRBV9,13,TRBJ1-5,NA,NA,CASSAYSGQPQHF,TGTGCCAGCAGCGCATACTCCGGTCAGCCCCAGCATTTT
TRBV7-8,15,TRBJ2-5,NA,NA,CASRETHLGAETQYF,TGTGCCAGCAGGGAAACCCACCTCGGAGCGGAGACCCAGTACTTC
TRBV9,17,TRBJ1-6,NA,NA,CASSGTQGLLLRSPLHF,TGTGCCAGCAGCGGGACACAGGGTTTGCTCTTACGTTCACCCCTCCACTTT
TRBV3-1/TRBV3-2,13,TRBJ2-2,NA,NA,CASSHTRTGELFF,TGTGCCAGCAGCCATACTCGGACCGGGGAGCTGTTTTTT
TRBV6-6,16,TRBJ2-1,TRBD2,NA,CASSLARGSPYNEQFF,TGTGCCAGCAGCCTCGCTCGCGGGAGCCCTTACAATGAGCAGTTCTTC
TRBV6-5,14,TRBJ2-3,TRBD2,NA,CASSRGGNTDTQYF,TGTGCCAGCAGTCGCGGGGGGAACACAGATACGCAGTATTTT